This entry features one T cell receptor beta chain sequence. The antigen it binds to is not known. No qualities accompany the bases; no much larger clone lies one base away. The data were taken from a study of OX40 agonist ivuxolimab in advanced cancers. At the level of the whole study: Ivuxolimab was a fully human IgG2 agonistic monoclonal antibody targeting the costimulatory receptor OX40 (CD134). Intravenous ivuxolimab was administered to patients every 2 weeks at six dose levels: 0.01, 0.1, 0.3, 1.5, 3 and 10 mg/kg. Among the roughly 54 dose-escalation patients, roughly 20 had hepatocellular carcinoma, around 15 melanoma, 9 renal cell carcinoma and 9 head and neck cancer. The dose-escalation cohort was over 70% male with a mean age of approximately 60 years, ranging from roughly 23 to 80. Prior anti-PD-1, anti-PD-L1 or anti-CTLA-4 therapy was permitted, and checkpoint inhibitors had been received by roughly 42% of dose-escalation patients. Partial responses occurred in three dose-escalation patients: two with cutaneous melanoma and one with hepatocellular carcinoma. The point of sequencing TCRbeta in the periphery was to test whether ivuxolimab changed TCR sequence diversity and drove clonal T-cell expansion. The paper describes the monotherapy dose-escalation part (N ≈ 51 patients) of the phase I trial of ivuxolimab. Overall study outcomes, separate from this receptor: Low levels of normalized T-cell clonal expansion were also seen in some patients who did not respond. At doses from 0.1 to 3.0 mg/kg, clonal expansion was seen in both CD4+ and CD8+ blood T cells between baseline and week 6. The antigen specificity of the clonally expanded peripheral T cells was not determined. Partial responders in the 0.1-3.0 mg/kg groups had among the lowest normalized peripheral clonal expansion, especially among CD8+ T cells. After ivuxolimab, expanded clones were on average more numerous among CD8+ T cells than among CD4+ T cells.

To sequence the TCRbeta CDR3 region, genomic DNA was isolated from the sorted cells. TCRbeta CDR3 regions were sequenced using the immunoSEQ Assay. Held by TCRdb, this immuneACCESS table contains in-frame sequences only and omits some clones. Under half of the omission traces to an unresolved V gene where checked; the cause of the rest is unknown. The sample includes 45,000 to 65,000 clones, with about 88% observed a single time. Together, the top ten hold about an eighth of the sample. Patients with a history of autoimmune disease or receiving systemic immunosuppression were excluded from the trial. Peripheral blood for TCR sequencing was drawn from every dose cohort at baseline, at cycle 4 day 1 and at cycle 7 day 1. Samples came from an open-label, multicenter, first-in-human phase I dose-escalation trial of ivuxolimab. Adults with locally advanced or metastatic head and neck squamous cell, hepatocellular, melanoma or renal cell carcinoma were enrolled in the trial. Before TCR sequencing, CD4+ and CD8+ T cells were separately sorted from peripheral blood.

CDR1 and CDR2 were assigned from the germline V gene as MGHRA and YSYEKL. Trimming accounts for 1 base at V and 0 bases at J, while the number of junction bases matched to no gene is 6. There are 16 amino acids in the CDR3, from cysteine to phenylalanine inclusive. Only the CDR3 region is kept as DNA, spanning 48 bases read in frame from base 1. Rearrangement joined TRBV4-1 to TRBJ2-7; TRBD1 agrees with 7 junctional bases. This clonotype was sampled from an adult with an advanced solid tumor such as melanoma, head and neck, liver or kidney cancer. The input for sequencing was CD4+ or CD8+ T cells sorted from blood, taken in a trial of the OX40 agonist ivuxolimab. The DNA sequence is TGCGCCAGCAGCCAAGGTTGGGACAGTAACTCCTACGAGCAGTACTTC. Protein translation: CASSQGWDSNSYEQYF.